Below, 20 T cell receptor beta chains from the same sample are listed, as sequenced in a study of control samples from healthy donors and cancer patients. The assay was immunoSEQ multiplex PCR, and TCRdb's table has in-frame clones only and misses some. The table records around 82,000 clones, approximately 91% of them present only once. Sequencing was done on a sample of blood. These receptors were collected from a man aged 50 to 60 in good health.

V gene TRBV14 combines with J gene TRBJ1-5, with D maybe TRBD1 (6 bases). The ends were cut back, 4 bases at V and 4 bases at J, with 8 bases in the middle. Per the germline V gene, CDR1 is SGHDN and CDR2 is FVKESK. This CDR3 is built from 13 residues. The CDR3 loop is CASSLTGNQPQHF. The CDR3 DNA sequence: TGTGCCAGCAGCCTTACAGGGAATCAGCCCCAGCATTTT.

The gene calls are TRBV5-5 and TRBJ2-2; D remains unclear. This CDR3 region has 15 residues. CDR1 and CDR2 (germline): SGHKS, YYEKEE (reference sequence). Trimming took 2 bases from V and 2 from J, leaving 10 bases between them. CDR3 loop: CASSFRVSNTGELFF. The CDR3 nucleotides read TGTGCCAGCAGCTTTCGGGTTTCCAACACCGGGGAGCTGTTTTTT. Looking up the rest from reference TRBV5-5 and TRBJ2-2 gives the full variable domain: DAGVTQSPTHLIKTRGQQVTLRCSPISGHKSVSWYQQVLGQGPQFIFQYYEKEERGRGNFPDRFSARQFPNYSSELNVNALLLGDSALYLCASSFRVSNTGELFFGEGSRLTVL.

The chain has TRBV9 and TRBJ1-3; no definite D call. V lost 0 bases to trimming and J lost 0 bases, with 25 bases between them. CDR1 and CDR2 from the germline V gene are SGDLS and YYNGEE. The CDR3 has 21 amino acids. CDR3 region: CASSVARYDRQETLSGNTIYF. The CDR3 DNA sequence: TGTGCCAGCAGCGTAGCTAGGTATGACCGCCAGGAAACTCTCTCTGGAAACACCATATATTTT.

V gene TRBV19 combines with J gene TRBJ1-5; TRBD1 is a possible D gene (5 bases). CDR3 length equals 17 residues. Trimming removed 7 bases from V and 0 bases from J, with 19 bases in between. Germline CDR1 is LNHDA and CDR2 is SQIVND (reference sequence). The CDR3 nucleotides are TGTGCCAGTACCCCCCTGGGGCACCTATATAGCAATCAGCCCCAGCATTTT. It specifies CASTPLGHLYSNQPQHF. Full variable domain (remainder filled in from reference TRBV19 and TRBJ1-5): DGGITQSPKYLFRKEGQNVTLSCEQNLNHDAMYWYRQDPGQGLRLIYYSQIVNDFQKGDIAEGYSVSREKKESFPLTVTSAQKNPTAFYLCASTPLGHLYSNQPQHFGDGTRLSIL.

The sample holds a few counts of this clone. This rearrangement joins TRBV15 to TRBJ2-5; TRBD1 is a possible D gene (6 bases). The germline V and J ends were trimmed by 0 bases and 5 bases, with 10 bases remaining between them. The CDR3 has 14 residues. Germline CDR1 LNHNV, CDR2 YYDKDF (reference sequence). CDR3 nucleotide sequence: TGTGCCACCAGCAGAGATGGGCAGGGGGAGACCCAGTACTTC. This translates into CATSRDGQGETQYF.

The chain recombines TRBV15 with TRBJ2-5, with D tentatively TRBD1 or TRBD2 (5 bases each). Germline V gene sequence: CDR1 LNHNV, CDR2 YYDKDF (reference sequence). This CDR3 is 18 amino acids long. Trimming removed 0 bases from V and 5 bases from J, with 22 bases in between. In DNA form, the CDR3 reads TGTGCCACCAGCAGAGATTTACGGGGCCCTAGGGCGGAGGAGACCCAGTACTTC. Encoded protein: CATSRDLRGPRAEETQYF.

This chain connects TRBV5-8 to TRBJ2-5, with a tentative D call TRBD1 (6 bases). Deletions cut 7 bases from V and 0 bases from J, with 10 bases between. The CDR3 sequence is 13 residues long. Germline V gene lookup returns CDR1 SGHTS and CDR2 YDEGEE. The CDR3 here is CASGRDNQETQYF. CDR3 coding DNA: TGTGCCAGCGGACGGGACAACCAAGAGACCCAGTACTTC.

V is TRBV5-1 and J is TRBJ1-1, with unresolved D. CDR3 length equals 14 residues. Germline CDR1 and CDR2: SGHRS and YFSETQ. V gave up 2 bases and J gave up 5 bases, with 13 bases separating them. CDR3: CASSLQPPGTEAFF. CDR3 coding DNA: TGCGCCAGCAGCTTACAGCCCCCGGGGACTGAAGCTTTCTTT.

The CDR3: CASSLGGRENYGYTF. In nucleotides, the CDR3 is TGTGCCAGCAGCTTGGGAGGCAGGGAGAACTATGGCTACACCTTC. The chain links TRBV5-4 to TRBJ1-2, with a weak D call TRBD1 (5 bases). Germline CDR1 SGHNT, CDR2 YYREEE (reference sequence). This CDR3 contains 15 residues. The V end lost 0 bases, the J end lost 2 bases, and 11 bases lay between the germline ends.

Only one count was recorded for this clone. This sequence joins TRBV5-4 and TRBJ1-2, with D maybe TRBD1 (6 bases). The germline V and J ends were trimmed by 4 bases and 7 bases, with 14 bases remaining between them. This CDR3 has 13 amino acids. Germline loops: CDR1 SGHNT, CDR2 YYREEE (reference sequence). The CDR3 sequence is CASSLEQGFGYTF. For the CDR3, the DNA is TGTGCCAGCAGCCTTGAGCAGGGGTTTGGCTACACCTTC.

CDR3 residues: CATSDFSGDPTDTQYF. Written as DNA, the CDR3 is TGTGCCACCAGTGATTTCTCGGGGGACCCCACAGATACGCAGTATTTT. The chain is built from TRBV24-1 and TRBJ2-3; TRBD2 might be the D (6 bases). CDR1 is KGHDR and CDR2 is SFDVKD in the germline V gene. This CDR3 comprises 16 residues. The germline V and J ends were trimmed by 1 base and 2 bases, with 12 bases remaining between them.

This sequence joins TRBV19 and TRBJ1-2; D gene unclear. Between the trimmed V and J ends, which lost 3 bases and 0 bases, there was a span of 11 bases. Germline V gene lookup returns CDR1 LNHDA and CDR2 SQIVND (reference sequence). The CDR3 extends over 15 amino acids. The DNA for the CDR3 is TGTGCCAGTAGTATTCGGTCGGACGCTAACTATGGCTACACCTTC. Its translation: CASSIRSDANYGYTF.

The rearrangement joins TRBV5-8 to TRBJ2-7, with 7 positions matching TRBD1. V lost 6 bases and J lost 0; bases outside the gene matches: 6. CDR3 length: 14 amino acids. Germline CDR1 reads SGHTS; CDR2 reads YDEGEE. CDR3 DNA: TGTGCCAGCATTCCGGGACAGCGCTCCTACGAGCAGTACTTC. Protein: CASIPGQRSYEQYF.

The chain joins TRBV7-2 to TRBJ1-6; 7 nucleotides align to TRBD1. Germline values: CDR1 SGHTA, CDR2 FQGNSA. J was trimmed by 7 bases and V by 7 bases; bases with no gene match: 7. The CDR3 length is 14 residues. The CDR3: CASTSRQGNSPLHF. As DNA, the CDR3 is TGTGCCAGCACCTCCCGACAGGGAAATTCACCCCTCCACTTT.

The chain carries TRBV2 and TRBJ1-4, with TRBD1 matching over 9 bases. CDR1 SNHLY and CDR2 FYNNEI come from the germline V gene. The junction had 6 bases not matched to a gene; V was cut back by 4 bases and J by 0 bases. There are 17 residues in the CDR3. CDR3 protein: CASSVGQGLSTNEKLFF. The CDR3 nucleotides are TGTGCCAGCAGTGTGGGACAGGGCCTTTCAACTAATGAAAAACTGTTTTTT.

This chain joins TRBV4-3 and TRBJ2-2; possible D gene TRBD1, 6 bases. Germline-derived CDR1 and CDR2 are LGHNA and YSLEER. V lost 5 bases and J 8 bases, leaving 15 bases between the germline ends. This CDR3 is built from 14 residues. The CDR3 is CASSEQGWGGELFF. The CDR3 DNA reads as TGCGCCAGCAGCGAACAGGGATGGGGGGGGGAGCTGTTTTTT.

The chain is built from TRBV5-1 and TRBJ2-1; TRBD2 aligns across 9 bases. Germline V gene lookup returns CDR1 SGHRS and CDR2 YFSETQ. V was pared by 1 base and J by 0 bases, with 5 bases of the junction left unmatched. This CDR3 contains 17 residues. The CDR3 nucleotides are TGCGCCAGCAGCTTGAGCGGGGGGCCTAGCTCCTACAATGAGCAGTTCTTC. Its protein is CASSLSGGPSSYNEQFF. Together with reference TRBV5-1 and TRBJ2-1, the CDR3 gives the full variable domain: KAGVTQTPRYLIKTRGQQVTLSCSPISGHRSVSWYQQTPGQGLQFLFEYFSETQRNKGNFPGRFSGRQFSNSRSEMNVSTLELGDSALYLCASSLSGGPSSYNEQFFGPGTRLTVL.

The genes are TRBV11-2 and TRBJ2-7; no definite D call. Germline lookup yields CDR1 SGHAT and CDR2 FQNNGV. Trimming cost V 3 bases and J 1 base, with 7 bases left between them. The CDR3 extends over 13 amino acids. CDR3 in DNA: TGTGCCAGCAGCTTTAGTCCTTCCTACGAGCAGTACTTC. Translated, it gives CASSFSPSYEQYF.

V usage is TRBV12-3 or TRBV12-4 and J usage is TRBJ2-1; 8 bases map to TRBD2. CDR3 size: 13 residues. The V gene end was trimmed by 8 bases and the J gene end by 8 bases; junction bases not matched to a gene: 8. Written as DNA, the CDR3 is TGTGCCAGCGGGACGGGGGGGCCCGATGAGCAGTTCTTC. Translated: CASGTGGPDEQFF.

This clone came up once. This rearrangement joins TRBV4-2 to TRBJ1-4, with a possible D match to TRBD1 (5 bases). V gave up 0 bases and J gave up 11 bases, with 10 bases separating them. The CDR3 spans 13 residues. Germline CDR1 reads LGHNA; CDR2 reads YNFKEQ. This chain's CDR3 is CASSQDPRGKLFF. CDR3 in DNA: TGTGCCAGCAGCCAAGATCCTCGGGGGAAACTGTTTTTT.